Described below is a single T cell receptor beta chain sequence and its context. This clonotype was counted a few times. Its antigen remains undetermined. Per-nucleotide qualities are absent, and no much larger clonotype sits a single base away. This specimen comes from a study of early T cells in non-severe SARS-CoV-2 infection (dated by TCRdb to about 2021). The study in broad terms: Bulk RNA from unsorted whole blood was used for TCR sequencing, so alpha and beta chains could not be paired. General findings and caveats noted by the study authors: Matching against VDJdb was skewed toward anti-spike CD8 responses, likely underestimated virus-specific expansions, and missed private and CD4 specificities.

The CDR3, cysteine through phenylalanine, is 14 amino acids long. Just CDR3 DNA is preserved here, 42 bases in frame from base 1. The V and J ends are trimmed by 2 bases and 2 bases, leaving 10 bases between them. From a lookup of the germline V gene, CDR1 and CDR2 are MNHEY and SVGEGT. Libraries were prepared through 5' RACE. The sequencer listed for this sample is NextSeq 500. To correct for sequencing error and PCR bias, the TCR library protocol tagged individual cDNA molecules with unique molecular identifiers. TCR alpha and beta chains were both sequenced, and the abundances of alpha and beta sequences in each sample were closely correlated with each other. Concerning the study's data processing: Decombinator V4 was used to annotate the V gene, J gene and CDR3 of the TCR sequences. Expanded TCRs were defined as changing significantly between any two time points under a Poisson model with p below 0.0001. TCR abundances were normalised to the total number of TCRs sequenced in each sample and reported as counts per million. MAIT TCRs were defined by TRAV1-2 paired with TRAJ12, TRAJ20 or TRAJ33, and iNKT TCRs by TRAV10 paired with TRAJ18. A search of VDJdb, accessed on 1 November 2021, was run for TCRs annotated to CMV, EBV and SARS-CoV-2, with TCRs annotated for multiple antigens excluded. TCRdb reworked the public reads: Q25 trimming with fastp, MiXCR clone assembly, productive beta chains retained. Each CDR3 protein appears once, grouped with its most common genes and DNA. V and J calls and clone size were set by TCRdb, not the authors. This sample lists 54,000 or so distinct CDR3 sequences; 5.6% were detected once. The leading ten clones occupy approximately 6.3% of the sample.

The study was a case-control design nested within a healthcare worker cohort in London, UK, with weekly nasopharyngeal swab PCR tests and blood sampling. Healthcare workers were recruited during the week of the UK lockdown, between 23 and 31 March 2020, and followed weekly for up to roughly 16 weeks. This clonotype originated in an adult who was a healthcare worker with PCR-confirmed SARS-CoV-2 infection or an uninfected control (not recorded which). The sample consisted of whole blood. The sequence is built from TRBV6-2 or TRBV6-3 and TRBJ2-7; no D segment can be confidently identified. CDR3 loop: CASSYPGITYEQYF. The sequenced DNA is TGTGCCAGCAGTTACCCTGGCATAACCTACGAGCAGTACTTC.